The 21 T cell receptor beta chains reported below all come from one sample, sequenced in a study of beta chain features in type 1 diabetes. Expressed TCRB transcripts were sequenced after all isolated RNA was converted to cDNA. Method: immunoSEQ multiplex PCR; TCRdb's copy keeps in-frame clones and lacks some. This table holds 120,000 to 150,000 clones, roughly 10% found once. The material sequenced was central memory CD4+ T cells from blood. Receptor source: a woman aged 40 to 50 in good health.

This clone was detected ten times or more. This rearrangement joins TRBV7-2 to TRBJ2-3; 10 bases are shared with TRBD2. Per the germline V gene, CDR1 is SGHTA and CDR2 is FQGNSA. The CDR3 spans 15 residues. Germline trimming cut 7 bases from V and 6 bases from J; bases unmatched to any gene: 10. This chain's CDR3 is CASTLGQRGGDTQYF. The CDR3 coding sequence is TGTGCCAGCACTCTAGGGCAGCGGGGGGGGGATACGCAGTATTTT.

This clone showed up just a few times. The chain employs TRBV9 and TRBJ1-5; 9 bases are a match to TRBD1. The junction had 3 bases not matched to a gene; V was cut back by 4 bases and J by 1 base. CDR3 length: 15 amino acids. CDR1 is SGDLS, CDR2 YYNGEE, per germline. The CDR3 protein is CASSMGQGSNQPQHF. DNA for the CDR3: TGTGCCAGCAGCATGGGACAGGGAAGCAATCAGCCCCAGCATTTT. The whole variable domain, filled in from reference TRBV9 and TRBJ1-5, reads DSGVTQTPKHLITATGQRVTLRCSPRSGDLSVYWYQQSLDQGLQFLIQYYNGEERAKGNILERFSAQQFPDLHSELNLSSLELGDSALYFCASSMGQGSNQPQHFGDGTRLSIL.

This clone was detected only a few times. The CDR3 here is CASSLGSRQETQYF. In DNA form, the CDR3 reads TGTGCCAGCAGCTTAGGAAGTAGACAAGAGACCCAGTACTTC. The chain links TRBV7-2 to TRBJ2-5; no definite D call. Germline loops: CDR1 SGHTA, CDR2 FQGNSA. V lost 1 base to trimming and J lost 2 bases, with 8 bases between them. The CDR3 runs 14 residues.

This clone turned up a few times. The chain combines TRBV19 with TRBJ2-3; 12 bases match TRBD2. Germline CDR1 and CDR2: LNHDA and SQIVND (reference sequence). V shed 10 bases and J 2 bases; nucleotides not matched to a gene: 7. The CDR3 contains 15 residues. The DNA of the CDR3 is TGTGCCACCGATCTAGCGGGGGGGCCCACAGATACGCAGTATTTT. Encoded protein: CATDLAGGPTDTQYF.

This clone turned up a few times. The chain carries TRBV2 and TRBJ2-5, with 7 bases identical to TRBD2. J gave up 2 bases and V 9 bases, and 6 bases lay outside the gene matches. Germline CDR1 SNHLY, CDR2 FYNNEI. CDR3 length: 13 residues. The CDR3 coding sequence is TGTGCCAGTTACTGGGGAGGGCAAGAGACCCAGTACTTC. Amino acids: CASYWGGQETQYF.

This clone was found many times. J is TRBJ1-6 and V is TRBV7-8; possible D gene TRBD1, 6 bases. CDR3 length: 16 amino acids. Trimming took 1 base from V and 4 from J, leaving 11 bases between them. The germline gives CDR1 SGHVS, CDR2 FQNEAQ. CDR3 nucleotide sequence: TGTGCCAGCAGCTTAGTAGGTCAGGGGTATAATTCACCCCTCCACTTT. It codes for CASSLVGQGYNSPLHF.

This chain links TRBV5-1 with TRBJ1-2; weak D call: TRBD1 (5 bases). From germline, CDR1 is SGHRS and CDR2 YFSETQ. This CDR3 has 15 residues. Trimming removed 0 bases at V and 1 base at J, with 10 bases between. This CDR3 reads CASSLAIGVNYGYTF. The CDR3 DNA follows: TGCGCCAGCAGCTTGGCTATAGGGGTTAACTATGGCTACACCTTC.

A few counts support this clone. The same CDR3 arises from other DNA sequences in this sample as well. This chain joins TRBV5-1 and TRBJ1-5, with D tentatively TRBD1 (5 bases). Deletions cut 1 base from V and 4 bases from J, with 15 bases between. The CDR3 is 16 residues long. Germline V gene sequence: CDR1 SGHRS, CDR2 YFSETQ. CDR3 bases: TGCGCCAGCAGCTTGTCTCCCCAGGGAGGAAATCAGCCCCAGCATTTT. It encodes CASSLSPQGGNQPQHF. The full variable domain, with the rest looked up from reference TRBV5-1 and TRBJ1-5, is KAGVTQTPRYLIKTRGQQVTLSCSPISGHRSVSWYQQTPGQGLQFLFEYFSETQRNKGNFPGRFSGRQFSNSRSEMNVSTLELGDSALYLCASSLSPQGGNQPQHFGDGTRLSIL.

This clone was seen more than once but under ten times. V gene TRBV7-9 combines with J gene TRBJ2-5; the D gene is possibly TRBD2 (5 bases). The ends were cut back, 8 bases at V and 5 bases at J, with 18 bases in the middle. Germline V gene lookup returns CDR1 SEHNR and CDR2 FQNEAQ (reference sequence). The CDR3 extends over 14 amino acids. The CDR3 DNA reads as TGTGCCAGCGGTCTGTCCGGGGTGATCGAGACCCAGTACTTC. It is translated as CASGLSGVIETQYF.

This clone was seen only a few times. The rearrangement joins TRBV2 to TRBJ2-1; weak D call: TRBD2 (7 bases). V gave up 2 bases and J gave up 7 bases, with 15 bases separating them. The V gene's germline CDR1 is SNHLY and CDR2 FYNNEI. This CDR3 is built from 15 residues. In nucleotides, the CDR3 is TGTGCCAGCAGTGAAAGGAGGGGGGGCCCGAATGAGCAGTTCTTC. Translated, it gives CASSERRGGPNEQFF.

This clone showed up just a few times. The V gene is TRBV9, the J gene TRBJ2-5; the D gene is possibly TRBD1 (6 bases). With 3 bases removed from V and 4 bases from J, the gap between germline ends came to 19 bases. CDR3 length equals 16 residues. Germline V CDR1 and CDR2: SGDLS, YYNGEE. The CDR3 protein is CASSASVGQSPETQYF. The CDR3 DNA follows: TGTGCCAGCAGCGCCAGCGTAGGACAGTCTCCAGAGACCCAGTACTTC.

V gene TRBV7-9 combines with J gene TRBJ2-1, with a possible D match to TRBD1 (6 bases). The germline CDR1 and CDR2 sequences are SEHNR and FQNEAQ (reference sequence). Trimming removed 5 bases at V and 6 bases at J, with 20 bases between. This CDR3 spans 16 amino acids. CDR3 sequence reads: CASSPSRWGQGNEQFF. The CDR3 DNA reads TGTGCCAGCAGCCCATCCCGGTGGGGGCAGGGCAATGAGCAGTTCTTC.

V gene TRBV5-1 combines with J gene TRBJ2-7, with 7 bases aligning to TRBD2. Germline V gene lookup returns CDR1 SGHRS and CDR2 YFSETQ. The V segment lost 4 bases and the J segment 1 base; nucleotides outside the gene matches: 11. This CDR3 has 16 residues. The CDR3 loop reads CASSGLGSGDSYEQYF. The CDR3 bases are TGCGCCAGCAGCGGCCTCGGGAGCGGGGATTCCTACGAGCAGTACTTC.

This clone turned up a few times. The gene calls are TRBV28 and TRBJ1-1; D is uncertain. Trimming removed 5 bases from V and 2 bases from J, with 9 bases in between. The CDR3 extends over 13 amino acids. Germline V gene data show CDR1 as MDHEN and CDR2 as SYDVKM. The CDR3 here is CASSLPVNTEAFF. CDR3 sequence (DNA): TGTGCCAGCAGTCTACCCGTTAACACTGAAGCTTTCTTT.

The CDR3 DNA follows: TGTGCCATTGGGCAGGGTAGCCAGCCCCAGCATTTT. Protein: CAIGQGSQPQHF. The rearrangement joins TRBV10-3 to TRBJ1-5, with a tentative D call TRBD1 (5 bases). Germline V CDR1 and CDR2: ENHRY, SYGVKD. V lost 9 bases, J lost 7 bases, and 13 bases lay in between. The CDR3 sequence is 12 residues long.

The chain carries TRBV7-9 and TRBJ2-1; TRBD1 agrees at 7 bases. From germline, CDR1 is SEHNR and CDR2 FQNEAQ (reference sequence). This CDR3 comprises 17 residues. V shed 2 bases and J 3 bases; nucleotides not matched to a gene: 10. The CDR3 is CASSLNAGGFYYNEQFF. The CDR3 DNA is TGTGCCAGCAGCTTAAACGCAGGGGGTTTCTACTACAATGAGCAGTTCTTC.

The chain links TRBV9 to TRBJ2-1, with D maybe TRBD2 (6 bases). V lost 3 bases, J lost 9 bases, and 16 bases lay in between. CDR3 length equals 14 residues. Germline V gene lookup returns CDR1 SGDLS and CDR2 YYNGEE. Written as DNA, the CDR3 is TGTGCCAGCAGCGCCGGACTACATACCGGTGAGCAGTTCTTC. Translated: CASSAGLHTGEQFF.

The chain combines TRBV4-3 with TRBJ2-5, with 7 positions matching TRBD2. The germline gives CDR1 LGHNA, CDR2 YSLEER. Losses at the gene ends were 3 bases for V and 0 bases for J; bases not matched to a gene: 7. The CDR3 extends over 16 amino acids. CDR3 DNA sequence: TGCGCCAGCAGCCAGGGCGCTGGGGGGGACCAAGAGACCCAGTACTTC. Amino acids: CASSQGAGGDQETQYF.

This clone was observed a few times. The chain links TRBV29-1 to TRBJ2-3, with unresolved D. The V gene's germline CDR1 is SQVTM and CDR2 ANQGSEA. With 4 bases removed from V and 0 bases from J, the gap between germline ends came to 11 bases. The CDR3 spans 14 residues. CDR3 sequence reads: CSVVENTSTDTQYF. In DNA, the CDR3 is TGCAGCGTTGTTGAGAATACTAGCACAGATACGCAGTATTTT.

This clone was observed many times. This chain uses TRBV25-1 with TRBJ2-1, with 7 bases lining up with TRBD2. The CDR3 covers 16 residues. CDR1 is MGHDK, CDR2 SYGVNS, per germline. Unmatched junction bases numbered 10, after V lost 1 base and J lost 7 bases. CDR3 DNA: TGTGCCAGCAGTGAATGGGAGCGGGGTTTTGATAATGAGCAGTTCTTC. It specifies CASSEWERGFDNEQFF.

The V call is TRBV19, the J call TRBJ2-1, with 7 positions matching TRBD2. Trimming took 5 bases from V and 6 from J; bases not matched to a gene: 13. The CDR3 extends over 16 amino acids. Germline V gene sequence: CDR1 LNHDA, CDR2 SQIVND (reference sequence). CDR3 DNA sequence: TGTGCCAGTAGTTCCCTGTCAGCGGGGACGCTCAATGAGCAGTTCTTC. It codes for CASSSLSAGTLNEQFF.